This TCR beta chain was found in a study of cytomegalovirus exposure and HLA in healthy donors. Healthy individuals who donated bone marrow served as the donors. After removal of 6 bases from V and 6 bases from J, the junction contained 4 bases not matched to a gene. Per the germline V gene, CDR1 is SQVTM and CDR2 is ANQGSEA. The length of the CDR3 is 12 residues. This clone was observed a handful of times. The PCR had 60 Vbeta and 13 Jbeta primers. Here immunoSEQ multiplex PCR was the method, and the copy in TCRdb shows in-frame clones only, minus some. This table holds around 190,000 clones, around 77% found once.

Sequenced input: PBMCs. The source is a man aged 55-75 years in good health and CMV-seronegative. The chain combines TRBV29-1 with TRBJ2-1; TRBD1 aligns across 8 bases. The CDR3 sequence is CSVPDRVNEQFF. CDR3 coding DNA: TGCAGCGTCCCGGACAGGGTCAATGAGCAGTTCTTC.